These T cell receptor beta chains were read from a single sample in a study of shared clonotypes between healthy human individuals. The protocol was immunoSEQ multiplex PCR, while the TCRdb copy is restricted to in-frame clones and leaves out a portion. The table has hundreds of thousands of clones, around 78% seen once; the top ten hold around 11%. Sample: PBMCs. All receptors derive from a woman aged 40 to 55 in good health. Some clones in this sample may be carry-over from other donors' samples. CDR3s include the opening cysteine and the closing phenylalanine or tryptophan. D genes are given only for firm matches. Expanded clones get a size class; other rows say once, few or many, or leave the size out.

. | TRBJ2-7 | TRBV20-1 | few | CSASRGYEQYF
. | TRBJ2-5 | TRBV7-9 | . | CASSPLDGQETQYF
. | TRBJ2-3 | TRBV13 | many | CASSTRRTNTDTQYF
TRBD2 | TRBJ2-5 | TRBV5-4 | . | CASSLAAGPQETQYF
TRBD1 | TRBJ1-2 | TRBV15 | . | CATSTDRGNGYTF
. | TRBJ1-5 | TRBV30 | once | CAWSAGRGLLPQHF
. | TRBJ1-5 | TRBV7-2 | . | CASSTFHGQPQHF
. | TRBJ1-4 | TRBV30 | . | CAWSATQGGREKLFF
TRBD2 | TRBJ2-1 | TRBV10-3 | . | CAITPGTSGISYNQQFF
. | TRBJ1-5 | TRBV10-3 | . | CATGTAAESPQHF
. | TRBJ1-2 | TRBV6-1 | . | CASSEYSNYGYTF
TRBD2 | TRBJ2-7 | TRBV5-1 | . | CASSPGGTSSSYEQYF
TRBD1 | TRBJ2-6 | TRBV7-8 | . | CASSLGQAGANVLTF
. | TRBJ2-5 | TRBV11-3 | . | CASSFDGRGGETQYF
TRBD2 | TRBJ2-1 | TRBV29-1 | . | CSVEDRASGRIDEQFF
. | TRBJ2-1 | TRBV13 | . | CASSFRYNEQFF
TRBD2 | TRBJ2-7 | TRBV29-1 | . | CSVEEPGLKYEQYF
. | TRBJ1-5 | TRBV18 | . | CASSPHLDEPQHF
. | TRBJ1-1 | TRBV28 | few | CASSGPWEAFF
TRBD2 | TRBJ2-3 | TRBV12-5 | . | CASGLVEGLFDSTDTQYF
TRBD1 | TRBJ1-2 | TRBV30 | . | CAWLTGLGYGYTF
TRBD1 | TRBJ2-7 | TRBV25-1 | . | CASTTGGDYEQYF
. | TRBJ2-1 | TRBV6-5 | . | CASSYGRSSYNEQFF
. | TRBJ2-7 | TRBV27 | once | CASSSPTYEQYF
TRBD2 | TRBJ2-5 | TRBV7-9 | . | CASSLVLAVETQYF
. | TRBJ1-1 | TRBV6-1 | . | CASSERGAETEAFF
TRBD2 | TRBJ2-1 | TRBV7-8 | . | CASSFKGLAGVREQFF
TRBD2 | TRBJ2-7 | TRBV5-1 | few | CASRPGTSGYEQYF
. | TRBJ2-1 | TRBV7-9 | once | CASSYAQPSNEQFF
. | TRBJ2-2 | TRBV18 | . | CASSPFTPNTGELFF
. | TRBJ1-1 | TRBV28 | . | CASRRVTEAFF
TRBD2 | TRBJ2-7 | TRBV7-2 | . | CASSVNGAGVYEQCF
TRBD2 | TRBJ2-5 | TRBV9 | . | CASSVGLAGPQETQYF
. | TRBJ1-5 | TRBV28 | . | CASSPRQVTQPQHF
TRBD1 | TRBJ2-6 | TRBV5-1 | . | CASSTGQGSPGANVLTF
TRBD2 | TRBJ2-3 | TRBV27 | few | CASSRPGAGDSTQYF
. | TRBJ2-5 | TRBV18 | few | CASSPPWDPQGETQYF
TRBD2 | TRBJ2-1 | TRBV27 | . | CASSPGTSGRSEQFF
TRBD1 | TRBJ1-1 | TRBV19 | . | CASSMGQTTEAFF
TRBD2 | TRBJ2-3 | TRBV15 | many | CATSPTTWGGDTQYF
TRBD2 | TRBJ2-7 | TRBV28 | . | CASAPGGGLNSYEQYF
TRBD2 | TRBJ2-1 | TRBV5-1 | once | CASSPTDSGRAKQFF
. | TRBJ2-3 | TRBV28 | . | CAGREALGDTQYF
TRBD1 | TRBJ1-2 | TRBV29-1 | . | CSVVGQGKTNYGYTF
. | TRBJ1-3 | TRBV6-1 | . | CASSSDGNTIYF
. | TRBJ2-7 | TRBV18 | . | CASSPYEQYF
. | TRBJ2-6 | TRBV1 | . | CTSRYTGTGESGANVLTF
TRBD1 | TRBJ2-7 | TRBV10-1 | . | CASGRDRDIPSYEQYF
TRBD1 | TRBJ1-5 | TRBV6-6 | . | CASSGGQGSSNQPQHF
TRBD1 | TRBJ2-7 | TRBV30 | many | CAWRVPGTGEQYF
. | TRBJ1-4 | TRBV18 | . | CASSPGTESEKLFF
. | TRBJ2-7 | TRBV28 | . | CASSLWGYEQYF
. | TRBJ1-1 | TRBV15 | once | CATSRQANTEAFF
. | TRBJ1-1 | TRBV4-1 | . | CASSQDGGETGIRNTEAFF
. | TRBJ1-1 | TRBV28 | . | CASMWGRSLRRAFF
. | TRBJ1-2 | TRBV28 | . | CASSLGGAYGYTF
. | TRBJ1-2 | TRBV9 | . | CASSASPSQNYGYTF
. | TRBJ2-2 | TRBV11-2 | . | CASSLGTVGGELFF
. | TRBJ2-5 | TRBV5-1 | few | CASSLGGTEETQYF
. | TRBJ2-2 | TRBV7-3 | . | CASSSLDLSGELFF